These 17 T cell receptor beta chains were all obtained from the same sample, sequenced in a study of regulatory T cells in long-lasting Graves disease. Time point given: newly diagnosed GD, antithyroid drugs for less than 3 months. RNA from PBMCs was the source of the TCR library. Through Arm-PCR of CDR3 regions and iRepertoire HTBI primers, TCR beta libraries were built. Each CDR3 protein is one row after TCRdb ran MiXCR on the multiplex PCR reads. The sample has approximately 250,000 distinct CDR3 sequences; approximately 20% are singletons. Sample: peripheral blood mononuclear cells (PBMCs), taken at new diagnosis, from a patient treated with antithyroid drugs. These TCRs come from a female donor with Graves disease.

This clonotype came up once. The rearrangement links TRBV5-1 to TRBJ1-1; 10 bases fit TRBD1. CDR1 SGHRS and CDR2 YFSETQ come from the germline V gene. The CDR3 consists of 14 residues. V lost 7 bases to trimming and J lost 11 bases; unmatched junction nucleotides: 14. CDR3 sequence reads: CASGDTSGQGYAFF. The CDR3 region has the DNA TGCGCCAGCGGAGACACTTCGGGACAGGGGTATGCTTTCTTT.

The chain has TRBV11-2 and TRBJ2-1; 10 bases map to TRBD2. Germline lookup yields CDR1 SGHAT and CDR2 FQNNGV. The CDR3 length is 16 residues. Trimming cost V 5 bases and J 2 bases; bases outside gene matches: 6. This chain's CDR3 is CASSPRTSGPYNEQFF. The CDR3 DNA sequence: TGTGCCAGCAGCCCTCGGACTAGCGGACCCTACAATGAGCAGTTCTTC.

The table lists this clonotype with many counts. The chain couples TRBV6-5 to TRBJ2-1; possibly TRBD2 for D (6 bases). The ends were cut back, 2 bases at V and 0 bases at J, with 11 bases in the middle. Per the germline V gene, CDR1 is MNHEY and CDR2 is SVGAGI. The CDR3 covers 16 residues. The CDR3 coding sequence is TGTGCCAGCAGTTACCGGGAGACCAGCTCCTACAATGAGCAGTTCTTC. Encoded protein: CASSYRETSSYNEQFF.

This clonotype was found a few times. The CDR3 bases are TGCAGTGCTGACTCCGGACTAGCGGGACTGTTAGATACGCAGTATTTT. Its protein is CSADSGLAGLLDTQYF. This sequence joins TRBV20-1 and TRBJ2-3; 12 positions agree with TRBD2. The CDR3 covers 16 residues. Germline CDR1 is DFQATT and CDR2 is SNEGSKA (reference sequence). The trim removed 5 bases at V and 5 bases at J, leaving 11 bases unmatched.

This clonotype was found many times. The chain couples TRBV12-3 or TRBV12-4 to TRBJ2-1; 13 positions match TRBD2. The CDR3 consists of 14 residues. J lost 9 bases, V lost 4 bases, and 3 bases had no gene match. DNA of the CDR3: TGTGCCAGCAGTTCGACTAGCGGGAGGTTTGAGCAGTTCTTC. It yields the protein CASSSTSGRFEQFF.

The gene calls are TRBV15 and TRBJ2-5; TRBD1 is a possible D gene (5 bases). This CDR3 spans 16 amino acids. Deletions cut 0 bases from V and 5 bases from J, with 16 bases between. Germline values: CDR1 LNHNV, CDR2 YYDKDF (reference sequence). The CDR3 bases are TGTGCCACCAGCAGAGATTACAGTGGGGCTGGGGAGACCCAGTACTTC. As protein: CATSRDYSGAGETQYF.

This clonotype has a handful of counts. The V gene is TRBV7-2, the J gene TRBJ2-7, with D perhaps matching TRBD2 (6 bases). Looked up from germline, CDR1 is SGHTA and CDR2 is FQGNSA. The CDR3 sequence is 15 residues long. The V end lost 8 bases, the J end lost 4 bases, and 21 bases lay between the germline ends. CDR3 sequence: CASSPPLASAYEQYF. The CDR3, as DNA: TGTGCCAGCTCCCCCCCCCTAGCGAGCGCTTACGAGCAGTACTTC. The full variable domain, rest sourced from reference TRBV7-2 and TRBJ2-7, is GAGVSQSPSNKVTEKGKDVELRCDPISGHTALYWYRQSLGQGLEFLIYFQGNSAPDKSGLPSDRFSAERTGGSVSTLTIQRTQQEDSAVYLCASSPPLASAYEQYFGPGTRLTVT.

The genes are TRBV19 and TRBJ1-1; TRBD1 agrees at 7 bases. Germline-derived CDR1 and CDR2 are LNHDA and SQIVND (reference sequence). This CDR3 has 15 residues. V was pared by 4 bases and J by 1 base, with 6 bases of the junction left unmatched. The CDR3 bases are TGTGCCAGTAGTACCAGACAGGGTGGGAACACTGAAGCTTTCTTT. Amino acids: CASSTRQGGNTEAFF.

This clonotype was counted between two and nine times. The chain combines TRBV10-2 with TRBJ2-7; 8 nucleotides align to TRBD2. This CDR3 spans 15 amino acids. CDR1 WSHSY and CDR2 SAAADI come from the germline V gene. V shed 6 bases, J shed 2 bases, and the junction held 9 bases outside the gene matches. The CDR3 is CASRAAGESTYEQYF. The CDR3 nucleotides read TGCGCCAGCAGGGCAGCGGGAGAGAGTACCTACGAGCAGTACTTC.

This clonotype was observed at least ten times. A read error may produce the germline difference seen at one junction end. The CDR3 DNA reads as TGTGCCAGCAGAACGGGCGGATCACCCCTCTACTTT. Its protein product is CASRTGGSPLYF. The chain links TRBV6-1 to TRBJ1-6; D is undetermined. This CDR3 region has 12 residues. CDR1 is MNHNS, CDR2 SASEGT, per germline.

This clonotype was seen ten or more times. The CDR3 sequence is CASSWGQGSFNGYTF. CDR3 coding DNA: TGCGCCAGCAGCTGGGGACAGGGCAGTTTTAATGGCTACACCTTC. V is TRBV5-1 and J is TRBJ1-2; 9 nucleotides align to TRBD1. The CDR3 length is 15 residues. J was trimmed by 6 bases and V by 3 bases; bases with no gene match: 9. From germline, CDR1 is SGHRS and CDR2 YFSETQ.

A note on this clonotype: This sequence is one base from a far larger clone and is likely a read error. The chain carries TRBV28 and TRBJ2-7, with D perhaps being TRBD1 or TRBD2 (5 bases each). CDR1 and CDR2 from the germline V gene are MDHEN and SYDVKM. Trimming cost V 0 bases and J 7 bases, with 19 bases left between them. There are 16 residues in the CDR3. The CDR3 coding sequence is TGTGCCAGCAGTTTATGGAGGGGCTCAAGCGGCAATGAGCAGTACTTC. It codes for CASSLWRGSSGNEQYF.

This clonotype was recorded at least ten times. This chain links TRBV28 with TRBJ2-4; D is unclear. The CDR3 extends over 14 amino acids. The germline V gene encodes CDR1 MDHEN and CDR2 SYDVKM. V lost 8 bases to trimming and J lost 0 bases, with 11 bases between them. DNA of the CDR3: TGTGCCAGCCACGGATTCCTAGCCAAAAACATTCAGTACTTC. It translates to CASHGFLAKNIQYF.

In its sample, this clonotype was seen many times. This may be a read error: a much more frequent sequence differs by one nucleotide. The J gene is TRBJ2-1, the V gene TRBV6-1; perhaps TRBD1 as D (6 bases). This CDR3 spans 16 amino acids. Germline V gene sequence: CDR1 MNHNS, CDR2 SASEGT. CDR3 bases: TGTGCCAGCAGTGCCGGGACACCGGTGGGGGTCTATGAGCTGTTCTTC. It is translated as CASSAGTPVGVYELFF.

A word on this clonotype: One base away lies a much larger clone, so this may be a sequencing read error. V gene TRBV2 combines with J gene TRBJ2-1; 10 bases are a match to TRBD2. Germline CDR1 reads SNHLY; CDR2 reads FYNNEI. This CDR3 comprises 16 residues. The CDR3 region is CATSDLALAGTNEQFF. In DNA, the CDR3 is TGTGCCACCAGTGATTTGGCACTAGCGGGAACGAATGAGCAGTTCTTC. Filled out from reference TRBV2 and TRBJ2-1, the complete variable domain reads EPEVTQTPSHQVTQMGQEVILRCVPISNHLYFYWYRQILGQKVEFLVSFYNNEISEKSEIFDDQFSVERPDGSNFTLKIRSTKLEDSAMYFCATSDLALAGTNEQFFGPGTRLTVL.

J is TRBJ1-1 and V is TRBV2, with a tentative D call TRBD1 (6 bases). Germline loops: CDR1 SNHLY, CDR2 FYNNEI. V shed 6 bases and J shed 2 bases, with 16 bases lying between them. The CDR3 runs to 15 residues. The CDR3 loop reads CASSERRGANTEAFF. As DNA, the CDR3 is TGTGCCAGCAGCGAGAGACGGGGGGCTAACACTGAAGCTTTCTTT.

V is TRBV6-2 or TRBV6-3 and J is TRBJ2-1; D is ambiguous. Germline V gene sequence: CDR1 MNHEY, CDR2 SVGEGT. This CDR3 contains 12 residues. The V and J ends lost 11 bases and 7 bases respectively, with 15 bases between them. The CDR3 nucleotides read TGTGCCGGCCGGAGCTCTGCTAATGAGCAGTTCTTC. Protein product: CAGRSSANEQFF.